The 12 T cell receptor beta chains below were found in one sample sequenced in a study of blood T cells in healthy people across ages. A J-beta primer mix and a sample-barcoded 5' primer were used in a second PCR of roughly 7 to 12 cycles. One entry per CDR3 protein, called by TCRdb with MiXCR from the 5' RACE reads. Of roughly 1.4 million distinct CDR3 sequences in the sample, 55% to 75% were seen once. Sequencing used blood. Receptors originate from a man aged 18 to 29 in good health.

This clonotype has just a few counts. This chain links TRBV20-1 with TRBJ2-7; tentative D call: TRBD2 (5 bases). This CDR3 is 11 amino acids long. The germline CDR1 and CDR2 sequences are DFQATT and SNEGSKA (reference sequence). Trimming took off 5 bases at V and 4 bases at J, with 9 bases between the two ends. CDR3 sequence reads: CSAPEGYEQYF. DNA for the CDR3: TGCAGTGCTCCCGAGGGATACGAGCAGTACTTC.

The chain uses TRBV5-4 and TRBJ2-3; 10 bases are a match to TRBD2. This CDR3 has 14 amino acids. Germline assignment: CDR1 SGHNT and CDR2 YYREEE (reference sequence). V was clipped by 10 bases and J by 7 bases; unmatched bases: 12. CDR3: CASRPAGGRYTQYF. The CDR3, as DNA: TGTGCCTCTAGACCAGCGGGGGGGCGTTATACGCAGTATTTT.

The chain recombines TRBV21-1 with TRBJ2-3; TRBD2, as called in the table, went unchecked against the DNA. TRBV21-1 constitutes a pseudogene. The CDR3 consists of 16 residues. CDR3 nucleotide sequence: TGTGCCAGCAGCAAAGTCGGCGGGATTAGCACAGATACGCAGTATTTT. Amino acids: CASSKVGGISTDTQYF.

This clonotype was seen many times. The chain employs TRBV29-1 and TRBJ2-7, with D uncertain. This CDR3 spans 11 amino acids. The germline V gene encodes CDR1 SQVTM and CDR2 ANQGSEA. V lost 5 bases and J 0 bases, leaving 5 bases between the germline ends. The CDR3: CSVSVSYEQYF. CDR3 nucleotides: TGCAGCGTTTCAGTCTCCTACGAGCAGTACTTC.

The chain joins TRBV4-3 to TRBJ2-4; perhaps TRBD2 as D (5 bases). Germline assignment: CDR1 LGHNA and CDR2 YSLEER. The length of the CDR3 is 13 residues. Deletions cut 0 bases from V and 7 bases from J, with 7 bases between. As DNA, the CDR3 is TGCGCCAGCAGCCAAGATACGGGGAACATTCAGTACTTC. Its protein product is CASSQDTGNIQYF.

This clonotype was detected a few times. J is TRBJ2-4 and V is TRBV20-1; 8 nucleotides align to TRBD1. The better agreement between TRBJ2-7 and the DNA end casts doubt on the J call. CDR3 length: 11 amino acids. CDR1 DFQATT and CDR2 SNEGSKA come from the germline V gene (reference sequence). CDR3 protein: CSADRGGEQYF. CDR3 nucleotide sequence: TGCAGTGCCGACAGGGGCGGCGAGCAGTACTTC.

This clonotype was observed a handful of times. The chain's CDR3 is CASRPVQGSGANVLTF. The CDR3 DNA reads as TGTGCCAGCAGACCAGTGCAGGGTTCCGGGGCCAACGTCCTGACTTTC. The V gene is TRBV12-3 or TRBV12-4, the J gene TRBJ2-6, with a tentative D call TRBD1 (5 bases). V was shortened by 6 bases and J by 4 bases, with 16 bases between the two germline ends. This CDR3 comprises 16 residues.

The genes are TRBV29-1 and TRBJ1-1; D is unresolved. The CDR3 is 15 amino acids. From germline, CDR1 is SQVTM and CDR2 ANQGSEA. V dropped 0 bases and J dropped 0 bases, with 11 bases sitting between them. The CDR3 reads CSVEDRPGLNTEAFF. CDR3 DNA sequence: TGCAGCGTTGAAGATCGGCCGGGGTTGAACACTGAAGCTTTCTTT.

This clonotype has only a few counts. The chain links TRBV28 to TRBJ2-1; the D gene is possibly TRBD1 (6 bases). The closer fit of TRBJ2-7 to the DNA end suggests the J call may be wrong. The V gene's germline CDR1 is MDHEN and CDR2 SYDVKM. The CDR3 is made up of 14 amino acids. The CDR3 nucleotides are TGTGCCAGCAGCTTAGGACAGCCCTACAATGAGCAGTACTTC. This translates into CASSLGQPYNEQYF.

CDR3 residues: CATSREIAVKETQYF. The DNA for the CDR3 is TGTGCCACCAGCAGAGAGATAGCCGTGAAGGAGACCCAGTACTTC. The chain combines TRBV15 with TRBJ2-7, with D unresolved. The DNA end is more similar to TRBJ2-5, so the J call may be wrong. This CDR3 comprises 15 residues. CDR1 is LNHNV and CDR2 is YYDKDF in the germline V gene (reference sequence).

There are a few counts of this clonotype. The chain couples TRBV10-3 to TRBJ2-2; weak D call: TRBD2 (6 bases). Between the trimmed V and J ends, which lost 4 bases and 1 base, there was a span of 10 bases. Germline V CDR1 and CDR2: ENHRY, SYGVKD. CDR3 length: 15 residues. The CDR3 loop reads CAISVGTENTGELFF. The CDR3 bases are TGTGCCATCAGTGTCGGGACTGAGAACACCGGGGAGCTGTTTTTT.

A few counts support this clonotype. This rearrangement joins TRBV9 to TRBJ2-5; D tentatively fits TRBD1 or TRBD2 (5 bases each). Deletions cut 3 bases from V and 5 bases from J, with 23 bases between. CDR1 is SGDLS, CDR2 YYNGEE, per germline. This CDR3 contains 17 residues. The CDR3 spells CASSEWGSGFRTETQYF. The CDR3 nucleotides are TGTGCCAGCAGCGAGTGGGGGTCAGGGTTTCGCACGGAGACCCAGTACTTC.